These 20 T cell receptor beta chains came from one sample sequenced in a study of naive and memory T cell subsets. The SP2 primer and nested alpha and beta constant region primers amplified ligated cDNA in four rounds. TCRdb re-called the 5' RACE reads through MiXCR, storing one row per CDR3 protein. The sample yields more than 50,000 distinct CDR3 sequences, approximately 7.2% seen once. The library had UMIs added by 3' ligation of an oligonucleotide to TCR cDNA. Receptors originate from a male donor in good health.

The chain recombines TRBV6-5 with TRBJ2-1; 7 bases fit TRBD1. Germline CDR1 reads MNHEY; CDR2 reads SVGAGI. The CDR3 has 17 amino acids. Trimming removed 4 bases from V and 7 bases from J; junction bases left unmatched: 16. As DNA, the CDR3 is TGTGCCAGCAGTTGGGCAGGGGGTTCCTCAATGGCTAATGAGCAGTTCTTC. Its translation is CASSWAGGSSMANEQFF.

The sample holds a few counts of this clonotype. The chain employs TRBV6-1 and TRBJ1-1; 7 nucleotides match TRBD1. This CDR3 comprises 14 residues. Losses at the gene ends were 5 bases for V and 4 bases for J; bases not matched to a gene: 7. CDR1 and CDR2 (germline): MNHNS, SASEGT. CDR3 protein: CASSNDRAATEAFF. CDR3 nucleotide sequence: TGTGCCAGCAGTAATGACAGGGCGGCCACTGAAGCTTTCTTT.

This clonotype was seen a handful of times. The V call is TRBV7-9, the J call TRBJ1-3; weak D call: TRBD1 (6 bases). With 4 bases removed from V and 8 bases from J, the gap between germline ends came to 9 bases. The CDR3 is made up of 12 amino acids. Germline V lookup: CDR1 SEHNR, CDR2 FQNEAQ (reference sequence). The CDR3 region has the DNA TGTGCCAGCAGCTCACAGGGATACACCATATATTTT. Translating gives CASSSQGYTIYF.

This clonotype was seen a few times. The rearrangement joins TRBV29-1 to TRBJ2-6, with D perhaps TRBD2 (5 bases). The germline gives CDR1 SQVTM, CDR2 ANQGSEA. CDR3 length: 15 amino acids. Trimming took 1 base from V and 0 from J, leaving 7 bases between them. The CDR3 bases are TGCAGCGTTGAAGGGGGAGACTCTGGGGCCAACGTCCTGACTTTC. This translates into CSVEGGDSGANVLTF.

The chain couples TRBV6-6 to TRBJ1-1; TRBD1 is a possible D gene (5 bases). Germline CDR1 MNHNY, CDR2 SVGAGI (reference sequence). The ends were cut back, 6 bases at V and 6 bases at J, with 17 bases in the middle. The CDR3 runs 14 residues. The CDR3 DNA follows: TGTGCCAGCAGCTTAGACAGCGTTGACTCTGAAGCTTTCTTT. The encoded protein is CASSLDSVDSEAFF.

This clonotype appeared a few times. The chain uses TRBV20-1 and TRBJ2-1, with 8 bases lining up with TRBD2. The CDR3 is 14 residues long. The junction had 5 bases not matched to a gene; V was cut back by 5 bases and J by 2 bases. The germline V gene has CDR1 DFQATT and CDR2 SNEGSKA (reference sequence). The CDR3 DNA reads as TGCAGTGCTTCGTTCGGGGGGGCCTACAATGAGCAGTTCTTC. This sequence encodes CSASFGGAYNEQFF.

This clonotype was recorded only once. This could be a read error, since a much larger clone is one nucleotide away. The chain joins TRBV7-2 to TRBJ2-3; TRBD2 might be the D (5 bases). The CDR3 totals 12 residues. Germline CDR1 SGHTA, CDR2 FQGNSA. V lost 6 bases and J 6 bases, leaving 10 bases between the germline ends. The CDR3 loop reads CASRPTGDTQYF. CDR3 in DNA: TGTGCCAGCAGACCCACGGGGGATACGCAGTATTTT.

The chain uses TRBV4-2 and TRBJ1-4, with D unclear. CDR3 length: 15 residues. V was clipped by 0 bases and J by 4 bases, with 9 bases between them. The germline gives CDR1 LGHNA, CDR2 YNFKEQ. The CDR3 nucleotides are TGTGCCAGCAGCCAAGAGGCCTCCAATAATGAAAAACTGTTTTTT. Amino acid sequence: CASSQEASNNEKLFF.

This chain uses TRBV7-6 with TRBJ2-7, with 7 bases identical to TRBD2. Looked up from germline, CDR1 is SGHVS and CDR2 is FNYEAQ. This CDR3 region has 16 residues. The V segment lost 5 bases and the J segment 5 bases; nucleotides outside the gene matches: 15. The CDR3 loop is CASSTPGVGGVHEQYF. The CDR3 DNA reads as TGTGCCAGCAGCACCCCCGGGGTTGGGGGGGTTCACGAGCAGTACTTC.

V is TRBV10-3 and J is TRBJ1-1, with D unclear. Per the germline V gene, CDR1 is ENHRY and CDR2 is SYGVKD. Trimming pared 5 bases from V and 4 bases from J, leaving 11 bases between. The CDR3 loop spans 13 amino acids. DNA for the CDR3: TGTGCCATCAGTCCTGACTTGGTCACTGAAGCTTTCTTT. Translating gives CAISPDLVTEAFF.

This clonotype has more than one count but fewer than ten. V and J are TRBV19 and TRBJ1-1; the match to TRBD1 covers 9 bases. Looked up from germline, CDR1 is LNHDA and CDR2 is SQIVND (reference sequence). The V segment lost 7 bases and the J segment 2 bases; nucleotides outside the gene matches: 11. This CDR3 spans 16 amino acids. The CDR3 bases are TGTGCCAGTACCTTCCTCGGGGACAGGGATAACACTGAAGCTTTCTTT. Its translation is CASTFLGDRDNTEAFF.

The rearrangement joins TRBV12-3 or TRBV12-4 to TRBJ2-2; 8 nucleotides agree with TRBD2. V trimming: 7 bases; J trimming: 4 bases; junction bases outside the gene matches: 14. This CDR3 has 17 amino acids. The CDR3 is CASTPPARLAGTGELFF. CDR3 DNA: TGTGCCAGCACCCCACCAGCTCGGCTAGCGGGCACCGGGGAGCTGTTTTTT.

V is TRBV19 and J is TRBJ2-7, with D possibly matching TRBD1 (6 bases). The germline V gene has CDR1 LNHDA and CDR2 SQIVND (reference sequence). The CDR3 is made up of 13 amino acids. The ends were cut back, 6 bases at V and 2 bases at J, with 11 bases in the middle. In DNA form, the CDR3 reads TGTGCCAGTAGCGGACAGCCACCCTACGAGCAGTACTTC. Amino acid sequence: CASSGQPPYEQYF.

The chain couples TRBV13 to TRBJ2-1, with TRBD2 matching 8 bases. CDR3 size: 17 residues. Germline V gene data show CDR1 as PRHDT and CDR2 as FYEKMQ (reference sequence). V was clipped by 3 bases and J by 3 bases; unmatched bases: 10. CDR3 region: CASSFGQAGVVYNEQFF. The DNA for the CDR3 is TGTGCCAGCAGCTTCGGTCAAGCGGGGGTCGTCTACAATGAGCAGTTCTTC.

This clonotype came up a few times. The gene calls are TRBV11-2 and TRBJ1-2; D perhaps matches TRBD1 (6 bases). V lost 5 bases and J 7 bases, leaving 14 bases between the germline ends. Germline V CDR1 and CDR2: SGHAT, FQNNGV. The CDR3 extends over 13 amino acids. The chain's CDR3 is CASSPQDRTGYTF. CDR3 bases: TGTGCCAGCAGCCCACAGGACAGAACTGGCTACACCTTC.

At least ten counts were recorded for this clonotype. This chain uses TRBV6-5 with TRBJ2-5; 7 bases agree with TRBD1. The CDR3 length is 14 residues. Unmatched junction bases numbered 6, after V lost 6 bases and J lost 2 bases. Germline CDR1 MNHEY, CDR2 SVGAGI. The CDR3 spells CASRHWDSQETQYF. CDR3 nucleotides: TGTGCCAGCAGGCACTGGGACAGTCAAGAGACCCAGTACTTC.

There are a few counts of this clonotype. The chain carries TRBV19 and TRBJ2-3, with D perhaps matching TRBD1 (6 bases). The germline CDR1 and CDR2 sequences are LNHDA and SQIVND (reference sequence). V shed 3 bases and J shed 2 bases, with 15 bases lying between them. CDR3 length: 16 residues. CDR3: CASSMPGQGITDTQYF. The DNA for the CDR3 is TGTGCCAGTAGTATGCCGGGACAAGGAATCACAGATACGCAGTATTTT.

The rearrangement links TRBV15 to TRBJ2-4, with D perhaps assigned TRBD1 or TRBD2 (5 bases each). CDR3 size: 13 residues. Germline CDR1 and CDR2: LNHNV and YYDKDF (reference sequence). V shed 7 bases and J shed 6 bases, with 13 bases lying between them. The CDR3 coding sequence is TGTGCCACCATCCCCGGGACGCTAAACATTCAGTACTTC. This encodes CATIPGTLNIQYF.

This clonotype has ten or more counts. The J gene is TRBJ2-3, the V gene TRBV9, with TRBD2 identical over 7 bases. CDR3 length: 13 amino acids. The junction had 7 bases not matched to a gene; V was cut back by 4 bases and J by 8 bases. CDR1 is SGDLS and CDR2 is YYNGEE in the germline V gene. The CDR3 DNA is TGTGCCAGCAGCCCCACGGGGGAGGGTACGCAGTATTTT. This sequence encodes CASSPTGEGTQYF.

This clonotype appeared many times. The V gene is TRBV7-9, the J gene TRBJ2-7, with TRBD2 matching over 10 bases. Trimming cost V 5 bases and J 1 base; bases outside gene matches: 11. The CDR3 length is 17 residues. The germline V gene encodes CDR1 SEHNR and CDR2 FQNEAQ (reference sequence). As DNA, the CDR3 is TGTGCCAGCAGCCCCAAGGCCCTAGCGGGAGATTCCTACGAGCAGTACTTC. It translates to CASSPKALAGDSYEQYF.